What follows is one T cell receptor beta chain and its context. The antigen is unknown. The data were obtained in a study of shared clonotypes between healthy human individuals. Study-level points and caveats: The sharing of 4.5% to 6.5% of naive CD4 clonotypes was seen across a handful of donors. Sequencing depth was a factor that was expected to affect clonotype sharing among donors.

The protocol was immunoSEQ multiplex PCR, while the TCRdb copy is restricted to in-frame clones and leaves out a portion. The repertoire holds some 2,000,000 clones, with approximately 94% as singletons. V gave up 4 bases and J gave up 5 bases, with 17 bases separating them. The CDR3 spans 15 residues. Germline V CDR1 and CDR2: SNHLY, FYNNEI. This clonotype was sampled from a man aged 18 to 30 in good health. The sequenced material came from naive CD4+ T cells sorted from blood. Subset reported: CD45RA+ positively selected. The chain employs TRBV2 and TRBJ2-5; the D gene is possibly TRBD2 (5 bases). The CDR3: CASSGVVGEGETQYF. The CDR3 region has the DNA TGTGCCAGCAGTGGCGTTGTCGGGGAAGGGGAGACCCAGTACTTC.